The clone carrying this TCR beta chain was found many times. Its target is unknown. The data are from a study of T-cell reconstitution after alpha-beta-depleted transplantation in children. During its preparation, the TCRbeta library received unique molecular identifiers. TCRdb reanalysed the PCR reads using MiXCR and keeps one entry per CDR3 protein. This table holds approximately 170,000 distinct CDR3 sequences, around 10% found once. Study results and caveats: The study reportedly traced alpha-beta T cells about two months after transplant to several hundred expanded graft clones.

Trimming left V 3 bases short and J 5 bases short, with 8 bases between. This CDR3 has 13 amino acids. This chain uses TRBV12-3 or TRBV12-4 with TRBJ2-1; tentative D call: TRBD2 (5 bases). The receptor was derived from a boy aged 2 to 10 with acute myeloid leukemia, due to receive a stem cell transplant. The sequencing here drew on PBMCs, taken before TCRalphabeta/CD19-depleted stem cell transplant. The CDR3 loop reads CASSFLAHNEQFF. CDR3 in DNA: TGTGCCAGCAGTTTCCTAGCCCACAATGAGCAGTTCTTC.